This T cell receptor (beta chain) is from a study of graft-versus-host responses after intestinal transplantation. In the study overall: Anti-thymocyte globulin induction preceded approximately three years of tacrolimus and steroid maintenance in all recipients.

The CDR3 totals 14 residues. The V gene's germline CDR1 is MGHRA and CDR2 YSYEKL. Trimming pared 4 bases from V and 3 bases from J, leaving 12 bases between. Assay: immunoSEQ multiplex PCR; the TCRdb copy retains only in-frame clones and omits some. The table lists 15,000 to 20,000 clones, approximately 37% of them singletons, with about 3.7% in the top ten. The authors combined roughly 200,000 CFSE-labeled responder cells with roughly 200,000 irradiated, violet-dye-labeled stimulator cells in plates. The responders that had proliferated, CFSE-low CD3+CD4+ and CD3+CD8+ cells, were sorted after the reaction.

The specimen was alloreactive CD8+ T cells from a mixed lymphocyte reaction culture, collected before intestinal transplant. Documented subset: CFSE-low proliferating T cells sorted from approximately 6-day pre-transplant mixed lymphocyte reaction (GvH or HvG direction). The receptor was isolated from a human patient who received an intestinal transplant. The gene calls are TRBV4-1 and TRBJ1-1; no definite D call. The CDR3 protein is CASSPVIGHTEAFF. The CDR3 DNA is TGCGCCAGCAGCCCCGTCATAGGGCACACTGAAGCTTTCTTT.